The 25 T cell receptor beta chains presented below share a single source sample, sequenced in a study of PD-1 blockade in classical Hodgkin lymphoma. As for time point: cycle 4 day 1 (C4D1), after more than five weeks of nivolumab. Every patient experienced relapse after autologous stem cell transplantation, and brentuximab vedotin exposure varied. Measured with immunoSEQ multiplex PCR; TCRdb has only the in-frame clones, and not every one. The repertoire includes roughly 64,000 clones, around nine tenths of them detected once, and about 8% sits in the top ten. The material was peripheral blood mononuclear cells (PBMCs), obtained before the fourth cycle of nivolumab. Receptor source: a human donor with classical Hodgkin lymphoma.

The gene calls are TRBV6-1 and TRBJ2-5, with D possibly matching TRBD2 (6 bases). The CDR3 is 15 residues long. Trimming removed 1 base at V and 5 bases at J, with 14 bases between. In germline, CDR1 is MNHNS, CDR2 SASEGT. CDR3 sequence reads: CASSEGMTSPETQYF. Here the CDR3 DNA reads TGTGCCAGCAGTGAAGGGATGACTAGTCCGGAGACCCAGTACTTC.

CDR3 nucleotide sequence: TGTGCCAGCAGTTTATCTTCGGACGGACCTTACGAGCAGTACTTC. Its translation: CASSLSSDGPYEQYF. V and J are TRBV27 and TRBJ2-7, with no clear D. Looked up from germline, CDR1 is MNHEY and CDR2 is SMNVEV (reference sequence). The CDR3 sequence is 15 residues long. V dropped 0 bases and J dropped 4 bases, with 13 bases sitting between them.

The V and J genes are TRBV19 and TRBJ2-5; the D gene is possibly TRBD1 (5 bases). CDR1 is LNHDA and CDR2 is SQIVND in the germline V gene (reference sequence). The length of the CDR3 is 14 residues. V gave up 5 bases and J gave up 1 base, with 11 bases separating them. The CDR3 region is CASSSRQTQETQYF. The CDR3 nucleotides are TGTGCCAGTAGTTCGAGACAGACCCAAGAGACCCAGTACTTC.

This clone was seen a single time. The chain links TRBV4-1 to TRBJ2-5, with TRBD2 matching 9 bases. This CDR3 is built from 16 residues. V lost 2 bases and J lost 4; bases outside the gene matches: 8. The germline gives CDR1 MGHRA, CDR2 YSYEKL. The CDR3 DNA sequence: TGCGCCAGCAGCCAAATCGTAGCGGGAGTAGGAGAGACCCAGTACTTC. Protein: CASSQIVAGVGETQYF.

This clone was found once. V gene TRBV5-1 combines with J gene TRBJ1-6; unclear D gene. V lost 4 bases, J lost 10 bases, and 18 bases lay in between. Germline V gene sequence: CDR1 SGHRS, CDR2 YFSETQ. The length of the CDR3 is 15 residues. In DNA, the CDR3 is TGCGCCAGCAGCCCCGGCTGGGAGGGTGCATCACCCCTCCACTTT. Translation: CASSPGWEGASPLHF.

The CDR3 coding sequence is TGTGCCAGCAGCGCCGCGCGGGGCAGCCAAGAGACCCAGTACTTC. Translation gives CASSAARGSQETQYF. The chain carries TRBV9 and TRBJ2-5; a weak D match, TRBD2 (6 bases). V lost 3 bases to trimming and J lost 1 base, with 13 bases between them. The CDR3 is 15 residues long. Per the germline V gene, CDR1 is SGDLS and CDR2 is YYNGEE.

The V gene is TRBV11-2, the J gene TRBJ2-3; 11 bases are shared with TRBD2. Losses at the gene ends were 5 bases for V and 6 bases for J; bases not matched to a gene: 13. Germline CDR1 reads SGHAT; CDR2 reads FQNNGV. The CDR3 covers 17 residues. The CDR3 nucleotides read TGTGCCAGCAGCCAACTCCTTCTAGCGGGAGGATCGGATACGCAGTATTTT. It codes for CASSQLLLAGGSDTQYF.

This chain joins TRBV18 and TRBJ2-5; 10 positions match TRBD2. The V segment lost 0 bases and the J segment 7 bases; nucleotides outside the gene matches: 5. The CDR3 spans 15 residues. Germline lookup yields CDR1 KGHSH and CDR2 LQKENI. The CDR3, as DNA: TGTGCCAGCTCACCACCAGCTAGCGGGAGTGGGACCCAGTACTTC. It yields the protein CASSPPASGSGTQYF.

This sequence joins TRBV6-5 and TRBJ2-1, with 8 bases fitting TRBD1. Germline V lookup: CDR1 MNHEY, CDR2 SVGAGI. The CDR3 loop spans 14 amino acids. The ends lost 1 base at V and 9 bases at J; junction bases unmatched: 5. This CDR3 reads CASSYYGQGVEQFF. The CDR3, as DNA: TGTGCCAGCAGTTACTACGGACAGGGTGTTGAGCAGTTCTTC.

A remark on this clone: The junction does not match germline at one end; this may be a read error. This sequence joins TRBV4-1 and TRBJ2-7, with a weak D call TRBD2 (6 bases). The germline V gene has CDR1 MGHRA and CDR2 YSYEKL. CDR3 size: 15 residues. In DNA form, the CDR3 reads TGCGCCGGCAGCCAACCGCTGGAGGGGATATACGAGCAGTACTTC. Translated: CAGSQPLEGIYEQYF.

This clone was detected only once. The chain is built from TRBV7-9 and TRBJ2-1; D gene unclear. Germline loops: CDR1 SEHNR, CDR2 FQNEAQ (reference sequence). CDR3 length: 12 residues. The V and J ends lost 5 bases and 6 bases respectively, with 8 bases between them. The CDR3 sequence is CASSQVGNEQFF. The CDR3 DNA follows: TGTGCCAGCAGCCAAGTCGGCAATGAGCAGTTCTTC.

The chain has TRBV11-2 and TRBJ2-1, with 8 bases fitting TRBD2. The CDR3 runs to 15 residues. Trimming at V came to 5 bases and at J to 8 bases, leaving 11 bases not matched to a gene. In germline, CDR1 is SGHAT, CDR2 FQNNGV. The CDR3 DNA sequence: TGTGCCAGCAGCCAAGTCGTAGCGGGATGGTATGAGCAGTTCTTC. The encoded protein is CASSQVVAGWYEQFF.

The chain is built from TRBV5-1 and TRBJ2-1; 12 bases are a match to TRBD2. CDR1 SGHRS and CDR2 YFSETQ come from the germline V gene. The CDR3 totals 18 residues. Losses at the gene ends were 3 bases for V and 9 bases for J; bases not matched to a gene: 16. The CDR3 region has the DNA TGCGCCAGCAGCTCCGGGACTAGCGGGTTCTCCCCAGCAGGTGAGCAGTTCTTC. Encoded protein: CASSSGTSGFSPAGEQFF.

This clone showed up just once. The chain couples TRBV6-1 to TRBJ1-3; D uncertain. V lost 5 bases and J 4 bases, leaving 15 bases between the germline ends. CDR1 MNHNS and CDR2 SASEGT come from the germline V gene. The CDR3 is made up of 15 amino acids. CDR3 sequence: CASSSPGSGGNTIYF. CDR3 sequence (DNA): TGTGCCAGCAGTTCTCCCGGTTCAGGCGGAAACACCATATATTTT.

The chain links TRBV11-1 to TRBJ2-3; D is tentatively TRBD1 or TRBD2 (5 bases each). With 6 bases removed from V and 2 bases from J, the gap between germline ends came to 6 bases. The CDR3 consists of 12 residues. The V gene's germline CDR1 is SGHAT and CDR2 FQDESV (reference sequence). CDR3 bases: TGTGCCAGCAGGGGACCCACAGATACGCAGTATTTT. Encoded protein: CASRGPTDTQYF. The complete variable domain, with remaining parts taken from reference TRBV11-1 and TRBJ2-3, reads EAEVAQSPRYKITEKSQAVAFWCDPISGHATLYWYRQILGQGPELLVQFQDESVVDDSQLPKDRFSAERLKGVDSTLKIQPAELGDSAMYLCASRGPTDTQYFGPGTRLTVL.

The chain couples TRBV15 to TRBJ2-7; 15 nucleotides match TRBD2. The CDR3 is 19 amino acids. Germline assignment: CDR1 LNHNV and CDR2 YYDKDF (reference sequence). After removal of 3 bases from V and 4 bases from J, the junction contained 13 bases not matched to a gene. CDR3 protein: CATSSNRAGLAGGRYEQYF. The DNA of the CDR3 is TGTGCCACCAGCAGCAACAGGGCAGGACTAGCGGGGGGGCGGTACGAGCAGTACTTC.

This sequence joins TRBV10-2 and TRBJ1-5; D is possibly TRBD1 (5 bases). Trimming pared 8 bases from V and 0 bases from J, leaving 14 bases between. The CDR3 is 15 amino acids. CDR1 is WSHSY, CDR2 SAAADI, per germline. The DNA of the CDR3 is TGCGCCAGCGCCCAAGGGGTCAATAGCAATCAGCCCCAGCATTTT. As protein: CASAQGVNSNQPQHF.

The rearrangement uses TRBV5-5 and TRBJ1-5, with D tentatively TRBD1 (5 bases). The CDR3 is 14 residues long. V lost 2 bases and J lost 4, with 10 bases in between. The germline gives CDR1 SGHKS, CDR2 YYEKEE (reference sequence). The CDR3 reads CASSFGPGNQPQHF. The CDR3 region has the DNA TGTGCCAGCAGCTTCGGTCCAGGGAATCAGCCCCAGCATTTT.

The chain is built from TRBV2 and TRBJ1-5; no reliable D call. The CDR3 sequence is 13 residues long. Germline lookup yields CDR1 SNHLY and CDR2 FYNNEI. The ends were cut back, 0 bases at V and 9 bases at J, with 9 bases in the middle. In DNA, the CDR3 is TGTGCCAGCAGTGAAGCTTCCCTCCGGCCCCAGCATTTT. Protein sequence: CASSEASLRPQHF.

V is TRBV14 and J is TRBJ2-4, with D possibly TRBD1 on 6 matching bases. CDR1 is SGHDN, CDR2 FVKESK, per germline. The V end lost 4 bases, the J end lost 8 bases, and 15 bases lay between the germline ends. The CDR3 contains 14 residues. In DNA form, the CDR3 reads TGTGCCAGCAGCCGACAGGCCCGCGCTGACATTCAGTACTTC. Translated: CASSRQARADIQYF.

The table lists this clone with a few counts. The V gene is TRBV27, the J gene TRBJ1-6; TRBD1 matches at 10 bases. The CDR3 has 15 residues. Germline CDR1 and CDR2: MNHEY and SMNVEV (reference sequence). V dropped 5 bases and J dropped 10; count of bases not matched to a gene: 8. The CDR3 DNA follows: TGTGCCAGCAGTCCATCGGGACAGGGGTACTCACCCCTCCACTTT. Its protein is CASSPSGQGYSPLHF.

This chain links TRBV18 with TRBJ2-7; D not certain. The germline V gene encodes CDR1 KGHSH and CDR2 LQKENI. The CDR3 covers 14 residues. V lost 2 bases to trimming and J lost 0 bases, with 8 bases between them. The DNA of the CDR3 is TGTGCCAGCTCACCATTGGCAAACTCCTACGAGCAGTACTTC. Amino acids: CASSPLANSYEQYF.

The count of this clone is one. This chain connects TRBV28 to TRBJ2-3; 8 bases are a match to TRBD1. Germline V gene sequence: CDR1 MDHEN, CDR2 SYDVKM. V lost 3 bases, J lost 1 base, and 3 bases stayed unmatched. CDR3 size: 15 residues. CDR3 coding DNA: TGTGCCAGCAGTTTTGGGACAGGACGCACAGATACGCAGTATTTT. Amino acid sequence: CASSFGTGRTDTQYF.

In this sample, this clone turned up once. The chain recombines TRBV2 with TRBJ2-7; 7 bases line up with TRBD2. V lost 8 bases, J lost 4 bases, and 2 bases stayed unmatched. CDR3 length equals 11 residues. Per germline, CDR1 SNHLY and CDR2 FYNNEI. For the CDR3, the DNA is TGTGCCAGCGCGGGGGATTACGAGCAGTACTTC. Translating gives CASAGDYEQYF.

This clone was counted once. CDR3 in DNA: TGCGCCAGCAGCCCCGGACAGGGTTATCAGGAGACCCAGTACTTC. Translating it yields CASSPGQGYQETQYF. The chain uses TRBV5-1 and TRBJ2-5; 8 bases are shared with TRBD1. The CDR3 is made up of 15 amino acids. J was trimmed by 5 bases and V by 4 bases; bases with no gene match: 10. Germline values: CDR1 SGHRS, CDR2 YFSETQ.